The 18 T cell receptor beta chains below were found in one sample sequenced in a study of Tregs in tolerant kidney transplant recipients. Measured with immunoSEQ multiplex PCR; TCRdb has only the in-frame clones, and not every one. The sample includes 92,000 or so clones, approximately 90% of them seen just once. Sequencing input: CD8+ T cells from blood. All receptors come from a human donor in good health.

The rearrangement uses TRBV7-3 and TRBJ1-1; D call uncertain. The CDR3 runs to 14 residues. Germline values: CDR1 SGHTA, CDR2 FQGTGA. The V gene lost 0 bases and the J gene lost 1 base, with 6 bases spanning the gap. CDR3 residues: CASSLTGQNTEAFF. The CDR3 DNA is TGTGCCAGCAGCTTAACGGGCCAGAACACTGAAGCTTTCTTT. Full variable domain (remainder filled in from reference TRBV7-3 and TRBJ1-1): GAGVSQTPSNKVTEKGKYVELRCDPISGHTALYWYRQSLGQGPEFLIYFQGTGAADDSGLPNDRFFAVRPEGSVSTLKIQRTERGDSAVYLCASSLTGQNTEAFFGQGTRLTVV.

This clone was picked up one time. The V and J genes are TRBV9 and TRBJ2-1; D call uncertain. This CDR3 region has 14 residues. V lost 0 bases, J lost 0 bases, and 4 bases lay in between. In germline, CDR1 is SGDLS, CDR2 YYNGEE. The CDR3 loop reads CASSVGDSYNEQFF. CDR3 bases: TGTGCCAGCAGCGTAGGGGACTCCTACAATGAGCAGTTCTTC.

V gene TRBV4-1 combines with J gene TRBJ2-1, with 11 bases aligning to TRBD2. The CDR3 has 18 residues. The ends lost 5 bases at V and 7 bases at J; junction bases unmatched: 16. Germline V lookup: CDR1 MGHRA, CDR2 YSYEKL. The CDR3 region is CASSERPLTSGGGNEQFF. The DNA for the CDR3 is TGCGCCAGCAGCGAACGTCCCCTTACTAGCGGGGGTGGGAATGAGCAGTTCTTC.

The V call is TRBV29-1, the J call TRBJ2-1; 9 bases agree with TRBD2. V gave up 4 bases and J gave up 5 bases; unmatched junction bases: 6. In germline, CDR1 is SQVTM, CDR2 ANQGSEA. The CDR3 contains 14 residues. The CDR3 sequence is CSVGRGGRDNEQFF. The DNA of the CDR3 is TGCAGCGTTGGAAGGGGCGGGAGGGACAATGAGCAGTTCTTC.

The CDR3 DNA follows: TGTGCCAGCAGAAAGAGTTTATACGAGCAGTACTTC. It encodes CASRKSLYEQYF. The gene calls are TRBV6-5 and TRBJ2-7, with D hard to call. V lost 6 bases to trimming and J lost 4 bases, with 10 bases between them. This CDR3 is 12 amino acids long. Germline V gene data show CDR1 as MNHEY and CDR2 as SVGAGI.

This clone was counted a single time. The rearrangement joins TRBV4-1 to TRBJ2-7, with unresolved D. V lost 0 bases to trimming and J lost 5 bases, with 23 bases between them. This CDR3 has 18 amino acids. Germline assignment: CDR1 MGHRA and CDR2 YSYEKL. This CDR3 is CASSQDRTMDGLIDEQYF. The CDR3 nucleotides are TGCGCCAGCAGCCAAGACCGTACCATGGACGGCCTTATCGACGAGCAGTACTTC.

The chain joins TRBV5-4 to TRBJ2-7; the D is unclear. The CDR3 extends over 12 amino acids. The germline V gene has CDR1 SGHNT and CDR2 YYREEE (reference sequence). With 6 bases removed from V and 0 bases from J, the gap between germline ends came to 7 bases. The CDR3 coding sequence is TGTGCCAGCACTTCAGACTCCTACGAGCAGTACTTC. This codes for CASTSDSYEQYF. The whole variable domain, filled in from reference TRBV5-4 and TRBJ2-7, reads ETGVTQSPTHLIKTRGQQVTLRCSSQSGHNTVSWYQQALGQGPQFIFQYYREEENGRGNFPPRFSGLQFPNYSSELNVNALELDDSALYLCASTSDSYEQYFGPGTRLTVT.

The chain couples TRBV11-2 to TRBJ2-7; 9 bases are shared with TRBD1. The CDR3 is 15 amino acids. The ends lost 5 bases at V and 1 base at J; junction bases unmatched: 6. Per the germline V gene, CDR1 is SGHAT and CDR2 is FQNNGV. For the CDR3, the DNA is TGTGCCAGCAGCGCAGGGACAGGGAGGTCCTACGAGCAGTACTTC. Its translation is CASSAGTGRSYEQYF.

The rearrangement joins TRBV4-2 to TRBJ2-5, with 12 bases lining up with TRBD2. CDR3 size: 19 residues. Germline loops: CDR1 LGHNA, CDR2 YNFKEQ. V lost 5 bases to trimming and J lost 5 bases; unmatched junction nucleotides: 18. CDR3 sequence (DNA): TGTGCCAGCAGCTTTGGGGAAACCTTGACTAGCGGGGGCTGGGAGACCCAGTACTTC. Translation gives CASSFGETLTSGGWETQYF.

The chain has TRBV7-9 and TRBJ2-1, with a possible D match to TRBD1 (6 bases). The V gene lost 5 bases and the J gene lost 7 bases, with 9 bases spanning the gap. This CDR3 region has 12 residues. Germline-derived CDR1 and CDR2 are SEHNR and FQNEAQ (reference sequence). The CDR3 DNA follows: TGTGCCAGCAGCCCTGACAGGAATGAGCAGTTCTTC. Protein: CASSPDRNEQFF.

The chain has TRBV14 and TRBJ1-2; D gene uncertain. V dropped 3 bases and J dropped 4 bases, with 6 bases sitting between them. The CDR3 contains 12 residues. Germline V gene data show CDR1 as SGHDN and CDR2 as FVKESK. The CDR3 DNA reads TGTGCCAGCAGCCACGGGATCTATGGCTACACCTTC. Translating it yields CASSHGIYGYTF. Complete variable domain (other parts from reference TRBV14 and TRBJ1-2): EAGVTQFPSHSVIEKGQTVTLRCDPISGHDNLYWYRRVMGKEIKFLLHFVKESKQDESGMPNNRFLAERTGGTYSTLKVQPAELEDSGVYFCASSHGIYGYTFGSGTRLTVV.

This clone was counted a few times. This sequence joins TRBV30 and TRBJ2-2; 10 nucleotides match TRBD1. Germline V gives CDR1 GTSNPN, CDR2 SVGIG (reference sequence). CDR3 size: 16 residues. The J segment lost 6 bases and the V segment lost 0 bases, leaving 7 bases of the junction unmatched. The CDR3 region has the DNA TGTGCCTGGAGTGTACTGCTAGGACAGGGGGCCGGGGAGCTGTTTTTT. Its translation: CAWSVLLGQGAGELFF.

This clone was observed a single time. The chain is built from TRBV9 and TRBJ2-7, with a possible D match to TRBD1 (6 bases). Trimming stripped 3 bases from V and 2 bases from J, with 18 bases between. The CDR3 is 16 amino acids. CDR1 and CDR2 from the germline V gene are SGDLS and YYNGEE. The CDR3 nucleotides are TGTGCCAGCAGCGCCGATGGGACAACTACCCCCTACGAGCAGTACTTC. Amino acid sequence: CASSADGTTTPYEQYF.

The chain joins TRBV6-6 to TRBJ2-1; D ambiguous. With 5 bases removed from V and 5 bases from J, the gap between germline ends came to 10 bases. The germline gives CDR1 MNHNY, CDR2 SVGAGI (reference sequence). The CDR3 runs to 13 residues. The CDR3 reads CASSPFSHNEQFF. CDR3 nucleotide sequence: TGTGCCAGCAGTCCGTTTTCCCACAATGAGCAGTTCTTC.

This sequence joins TRBV30 and TRBJ2-3; D tentatively fits TRBD1 or TRBD2 (5 bases each). Per the germline V gene, CDR1 is GTSNPN and CDR2 is SVGIG (reference sequence). Trimming cost V 3 bases and J 0 bases, with 10 bases left between them. This CDR3 is 14 amino acids long. DNA for the CDR3: TGTGCCTGGAGGGAGGACATTAGCACAGATACGCAGTATTTT. This codes for CAWREDISTDTQYF.

This chain links TRBV7-9 with TRBJ2-5; unclear D gene. The CDR3 is 16 amino acids. Trimming left V 1 base short and J 5 bases short, with 17 bases between. Germline V gene sequence: CDR1 SEHNR, CDR2 FQNEAQ (reference sequence). The chain's CDR3 is CASSLGLVRLGETQYF. In nucleotides, the CDR3 is TGTGCCAGCAGCTTAGGCCTCGTACGCCTTGGGGAGACCCAGTACTTC.

The chain carries TRBV10-3 and TRBJ2-1, with 7 bases identical to TRBD1. After removal of 2 bases from V and 0 bases from J, the junction contained 13 bases not matched to a gene. This CDR3 has 19 amino acids. In germline, CDR1 is ENHRY, CDR2 SYGVKD. CDR3 bases: TGTGCCATCAGTGAGCCGGTGTTCGGCAGGGGGAGCTCCTACAATGAGCAGTTCTTC. This sequence encodes CAISEPVFGRGSSYNEQFF.

This clone was seen more than once but under ten times. The CDR3 nucleotides are TGTGTCCGCAAGGGCTATGGCTACACCTTC. It encodes CVRKGYGYTF. This sequence joins TRBV6-4 and TRBJ1-2; D gene uncertain. This CDR3 comprises 10 residues. Looked up from germline, CDR1 is MRHNA and CDR2 is SNTAGT.